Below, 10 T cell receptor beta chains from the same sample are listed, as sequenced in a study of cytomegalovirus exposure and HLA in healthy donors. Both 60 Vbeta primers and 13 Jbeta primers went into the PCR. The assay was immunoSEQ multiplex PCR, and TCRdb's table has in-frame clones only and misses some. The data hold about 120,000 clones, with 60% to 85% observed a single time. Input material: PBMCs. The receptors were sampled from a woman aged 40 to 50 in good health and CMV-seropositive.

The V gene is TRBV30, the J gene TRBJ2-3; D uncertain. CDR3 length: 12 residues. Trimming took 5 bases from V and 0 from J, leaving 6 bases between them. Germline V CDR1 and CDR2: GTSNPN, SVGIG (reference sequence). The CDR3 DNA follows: TGTGCCTGGCAGTCTAGCACAGATACGCAGTATTTT. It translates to CAWQSSTDTQYF. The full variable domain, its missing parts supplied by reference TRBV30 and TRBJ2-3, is SQTIHQWPATLVQPVGSPLSLECTVEGTSNPNLYWYRQAAGRGLQLLFYSVGIGQISSEVPQNLSASRPQDRQFILSSKKLLLSDSGFYLCAWQSSTDTQYFGPGTRLTVL.

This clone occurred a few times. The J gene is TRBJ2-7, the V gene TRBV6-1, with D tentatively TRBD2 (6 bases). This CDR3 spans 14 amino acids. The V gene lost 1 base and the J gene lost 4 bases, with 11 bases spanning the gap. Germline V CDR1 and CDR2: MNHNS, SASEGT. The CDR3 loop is CASSEVSSGYEQYF. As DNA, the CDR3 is TGTGCCAGCAGTGAAGTGAGTAGCGGTTACGAGCAGTACTTC.

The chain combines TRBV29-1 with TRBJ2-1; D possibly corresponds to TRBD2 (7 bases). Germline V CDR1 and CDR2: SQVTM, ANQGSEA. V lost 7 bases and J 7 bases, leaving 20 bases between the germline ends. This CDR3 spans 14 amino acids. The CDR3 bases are TGCAGCGGCCGGGGGGCTAGCGGAGGGAATGAGCAGTTCTTC. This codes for CSGRGASGGNEQFF.

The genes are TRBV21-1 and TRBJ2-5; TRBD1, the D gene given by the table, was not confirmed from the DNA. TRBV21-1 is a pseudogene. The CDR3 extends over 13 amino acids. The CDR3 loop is CASSKDRQETQYF. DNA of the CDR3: TGTGCCAGCAGCAAGGACAGGCAAGAGACCCAGTACTTC.

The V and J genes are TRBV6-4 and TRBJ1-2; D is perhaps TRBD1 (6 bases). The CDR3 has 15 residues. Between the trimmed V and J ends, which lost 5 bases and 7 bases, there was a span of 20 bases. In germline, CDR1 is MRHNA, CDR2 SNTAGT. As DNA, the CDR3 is TGTGCCAGCAGTCGGGAACAGGGAGTCTTCTCTGGCTACACCTTC. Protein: CASSREQGVFSGYTF.

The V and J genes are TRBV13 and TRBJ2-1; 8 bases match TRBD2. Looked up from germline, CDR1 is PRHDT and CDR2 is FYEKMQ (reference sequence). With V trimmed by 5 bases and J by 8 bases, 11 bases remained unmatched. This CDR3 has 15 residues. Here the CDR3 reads CASSPRGLGNYEQFF. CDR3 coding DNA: TGTGCCAGCAGCCCGAGGGGACTAGGAAACTATGAGCAGTTCTTC.

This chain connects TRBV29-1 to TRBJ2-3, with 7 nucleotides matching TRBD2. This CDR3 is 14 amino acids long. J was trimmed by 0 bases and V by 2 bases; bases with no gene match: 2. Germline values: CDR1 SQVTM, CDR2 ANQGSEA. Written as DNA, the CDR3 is TGCAGCGTTGAACCGCGGGAGAGCACAGATACGCAGTATTTT. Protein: CSVEPRESTDTQYF.

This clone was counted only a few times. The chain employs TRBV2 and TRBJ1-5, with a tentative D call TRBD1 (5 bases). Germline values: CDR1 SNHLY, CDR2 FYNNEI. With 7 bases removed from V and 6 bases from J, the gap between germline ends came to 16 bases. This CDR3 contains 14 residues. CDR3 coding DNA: TGTGCCAGCAAGGTCCTGGCGCAGGGTCAGCCCCAGCATTTT. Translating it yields CASKVLAQGQPQHF.

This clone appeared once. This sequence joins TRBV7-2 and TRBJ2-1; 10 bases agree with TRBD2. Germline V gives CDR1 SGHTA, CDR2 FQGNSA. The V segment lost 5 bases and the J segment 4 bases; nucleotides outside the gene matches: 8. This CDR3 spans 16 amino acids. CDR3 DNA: TGTGCCAGCAGCCCGCAGCCTAGCGGGAGTTACAATGAGCAGTTCTTC. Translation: CASSPQPSGSYNEQFF.

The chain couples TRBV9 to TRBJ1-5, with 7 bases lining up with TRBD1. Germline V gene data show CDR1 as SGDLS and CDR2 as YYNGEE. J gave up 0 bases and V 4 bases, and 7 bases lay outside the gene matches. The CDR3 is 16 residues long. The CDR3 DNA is TGTGCCAGCAGCCCCCGTGGGACAGCTAGCAATCAGCCCCAGCATTTT. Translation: CASSPRGTASNQPQHF. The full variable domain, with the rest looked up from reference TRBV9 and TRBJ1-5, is DSGVTQTPKHLITATGQRVTLRCSPRSGDLSVYWYQQSLDQGLQFLIQYYNGEERAKGNILERFSAQQFPDLHSELNLSSLELGDSALYFCASSPRGTASNQPQHFGDGTRLSIL.